This T cell receptor beta chain is from a study of identical twins. There are many counts of this clonotype. Its specificity is not known. V lost 3 bases to trimming and J lost 5 bases; unmatched junction nucleotides: 9. The CDR3 consists of 16 residues. Germline CDR1 and CDR2: LNHNV and YYDKDF (reference sequence). Each cDNA held unique molecular identifiers, and template switching gave it a universal primer site. TCRdb used MiXCR to reprocess the 5' RACE reads, holding one entry per CDR3 protein. This sample has about 300,000 distinct CDR3 sequences, with roughly 12% found just once. Study-level results: Monozygotic twins shared more out-of-frame TCR alpha than recombination models predicted.

A further study also used this sample, focusing on yellow fever vaccine responses in identical twins.

This sequence joins TRBV15 and TRBJ1-1; TRBD1 agrees at 10 bases. Sequenced: CD8+ T cells sorted from blood. This receptor was identified in a woman aged 18-29 years in good health. CDR3 protein: CATSSYTGTGVTEAFF. CDR3 in DNA: TGTGCCACCAGCAGCTACACCGGGACAGGGGTAACTGAAGCTTTCTTT.